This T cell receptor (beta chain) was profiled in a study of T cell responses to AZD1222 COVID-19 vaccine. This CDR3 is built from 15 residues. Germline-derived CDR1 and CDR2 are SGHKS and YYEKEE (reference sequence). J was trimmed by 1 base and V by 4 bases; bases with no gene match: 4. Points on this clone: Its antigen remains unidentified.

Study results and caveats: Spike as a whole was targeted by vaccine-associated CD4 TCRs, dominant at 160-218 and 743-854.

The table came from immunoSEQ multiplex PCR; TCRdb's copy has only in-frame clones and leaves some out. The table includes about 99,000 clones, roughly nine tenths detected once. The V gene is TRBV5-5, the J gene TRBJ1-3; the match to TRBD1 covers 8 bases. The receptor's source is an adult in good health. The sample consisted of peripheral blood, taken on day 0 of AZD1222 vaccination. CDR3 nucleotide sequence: TGTGCCAGCAGCATGAACAGGGGGTCTGGAAACACCATATATTTT. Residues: CASSMNRGSGNTIYF.